These 23 T cell receptor beta chains were sequenced from one sample in a study of blood T cells in healthy people across ages (dated by TCRdb to the mid-2010s). The method was 5' RACE. Sequencing took place on an Illumina HiSeq 2500. A second PCR of roughly 6 to 11 cycles was run with a J-beta primer mix and a sample-barcoded 5' primer. TCRdb handled the public reads itself, with Q25 trimming in fastp and clone calling in MiXCR, and kept productive beta chains. Rows with one shared CDR3 protein collapse into an entry with the most common genes and DNA. The sample yields 980,000 or so distinct CDR3 sequences; around 48% were counted once. Together, the top ten hold about an eighth of the sample. The sequenced sample was blood. The receptors were gathered from a man aged 25-45 years in good health.

Regarding this clonotype: An end of the junction does not agree with germline; a read error may underlie this. The chain is built from TRBV29-1 and TRBJ2-4, with TRBD1 identical over 9 bases. The J call may be mistaken, given a closer DNA end match to TRBJ2-7. In germline, CDR1 is SQVTM, CDR2 ANQGSEA. This CDR3 region has 13 residues. The CDR3 coding sequence is TGCGGCGTTGTCGAGACAGGGGGTTACGAGCAGTACTTC. This translates into CGVVETGGYEQYF.

In its sample, this clonotype was seen many times. The chain has TRBV6-2 or TRBV6-3 and TRBJ1-2, with no clear D. V lost 8 bases and J lost 2, with 12 bases in between. Per the germline V gene, CDR1 is MNHEY and CDR2 is SVGEGT. This CDR3 contains 13 residues. CDR3 bases: TGTGCCAGCCTACTAGGGTTCAACTATGGCTACACCTTC. Amino acids: CASLLGFNYGYTF.

This chain links TRBV12-3 or TRBV12-4 with TRBJ1-5, with unresolved D. This CDR3 region has 13 residues. The V end lost 5 bases, the J end lost 4 bases, and 9 bases lay between the germline ends. The chain's CDR3 is CASSPRLNQPQHF. In DNA, the CDR3 is TGTGCCAGCAGTCCAAGGCTTAATCAGCCCCAGCATTTT.

The chain employs TRBV7-8 and TRBJ2-5; no firm D call. The J call is uncertain, as TRBJ2-7 better fits the DNA end. The CDR3 contains 14 residues. Germline assignment: CDR1 SGHVS and CDR2 FQNEAQ. The CDR3 DNA sequence: TGTGCCAGCAGCTTAAGTGTTATGGGAAACGAGCAGTACTTC. Its protein product is CASSLSVMGNEQYF.

On this clonotype itself: An end of the junction does not agree with germline; a read error may underlie this. The CDR3 coding sequence is TGTGCCAGCAGTGTAGAGGGGATGAACACTGAAGCTTTCTTT. The encoded protein is CASSVEGMNTEAFF. V is TRBV9 and J is TRBJ1-1; D might be TRBD1 (5 bases). Germline values: CDR1 SGDLS, CDR2 YYNGEE. This CDR3 has 14 residues.

This rearrangement joins TRBV7-9 to TRBJ2-1; 7 bases map to TRBD2. This CDR3 is built from 14 residues. The V segment lost 6 bases and the J segment 9 bases; nucleotides outside the gene matches: 11. Germline loops: CDR1 SEHNR, CDR2 FQNEAQ (reference sequence). CDR3 in amino acids: CASSSLLAGVEQFF. As DNA, the CDR3 is TGTGCCAGCAGTTCCCTTCTGGCGGGGGTTGAGCAGTTCTTC.

The CDR3 DNA sequence: TGTGCCAGCAGCTTAGGGCAGGGGGGTTTCTCCTACGAGCAGTACTTC. Translation: CASSLGQGGFSYEQYF. The chain has TRBV7-2 and TRBJ2-7; weak D call: TRBD1 (7 bases). The CDR3 is made up of 16 amino acids. Trimming pared 1 base from V and 0 bases from J, leaving 13 bases between. The V gene's germline CDR1 is SGHTA and CDR2 FQGNSA.

The V call is TRBV7-2, the J call TRBJ1-2; D remains ambiguous. CDR1 and CDR2 (germline): SGHTA, FQGNSA. V lost 4 bases, J lost 4 bases, and 16 bases lay in between. CDR3 length: 15 residues. In DNA, the CDR3 is TGTGCCAGCAGCTCAGACACCTTTATTAGCTATGGCTACACCTTC. It translates to CASSSDTFISYGYTF.

The chain recombines TRBV20-1 with TRBJ2-5, with TRBD1 matching over 7 bases. The germline V gene has CDR1 DFQATT and CDR2 SNEGSKA (reference sequence). The junction had 11 bases not matched to a gene; V was cut back by 6 bases and J by 1 base. The CDR3 contains 15 residues. CDR3 region: CSAAGQVPVQETQYF. DNA for the CDR3: TGCAGTGCGGCAGGACAGGTCCCTGTCCAAGAGACCCAGTACTTC.

This chain uses TRBV12-3 or TRBV12-4 with TRBJ1-1; no clear D gene. Trimming stripped 3 bases from V and 7 bases from J, with 6 bases between. The CDR3 is made up of 11 amino acids. The CDR3 spells CASSLTGEAFF. The CDR3 DNA sequence: TGTGCCAGCAGTTTGACCGGTGAAGCTTTCTTT.

The V gene is TRBV6-2 or TRBV6-3, the J gene TRBJ2-7, with TRBD1 identical over 7 bases. J lost 12 bases, V lost 0 bases, and 14 bases had no gene match. Germline V gives CDR1 MNHEY, CDR2 SVGEGT. This CDR3 has 15 amino acids. The CDR3 coding sequence is TGTGCCAGCAGTTACTCATCACCAGGGACAGTGAGTTTGTACTTC. Residues: CASSYSSPGTVSLYF.

CDR3 coding DNA: TGTGCCAGCAGTTTAATGTGGGTAGGGGTAAACGGGCAGTACTTC. Encoded protein: CASSLMWVGVNGQYF. The gene calls are TRBV12-3 or TRBV12-4 and TRBJ2-7; weak D call: TRBD1 (5 bases). The CDR3 is 15 amino acids. The ends were cut back, 2 bases at V and 9 bases at J, with 20 bases in the middle.

The rearrangement links TRBV7-9 to TRBJ2-3, with 9 nucleotides matching TRBD1. The length of the CDR3 is 15 residues. Germline CDR1 is SEHNR and CDR2 is FQNEAQ (reference sequence). V gave up 1 base and J gave up 11 bases; unmatched junction bases: 10. The CDR3 spells CASSLVNRRQGEQYF. CDR3 nucleotide sequence: TGTGCCAGCAGCTTAGTTAACCGACGACAGGGGGAGCAGTATTTT.

A few counts support this clonotype. The CDR3 is CASSRVQNSRSGGQETQYF. In nucleotides, the CDR3 is TGTGCCAGCAGTCGAGTTCAGAACAGCCGAAGCGGGGGCCAAGAGACCCAGTACTTC. The chain joins TRBV2 to TRBJ2-5; the match to TRBD2 covers 8 bases. Germline V gene data show CDR1 as SNHLY and CDR2 as FYNNEI. The CDR3 totals 19 residues. V shed 5 bases and J 1 base; nucleotides not matched to a gene: 18.

CDR3 in amino acids: CASSTRYGELFF. In DNA form, the CDR3 reads TGTGCCAGCAGTACGCGGTACGGGGAGCTGTTTTTT. The chain links TRBV6-2 or TRBV6-3 to TRBJ2-2; D is unresolved. Trimming took off 5 bases at V and 7 bases at J, with 8 bases between the two ends. Germline V gene data show CDR1 as MNHEY and CDR2 as SVGEGT. This CDR3 region has 12 residues.

Only a few counts were recorded for this clonotype. The rearrangement joins TRBV5-5 to TRBJ2-3; D is possibly TRBD1 (6 bases). The CDR3 runs to 16 residues. The germline V gene encodes CDR1 SGHKS and CDR2 YYEKEE (reference sequence). V lost 2 bases to trimming and J lost 0 bases, with 13 bases between them. The CDR3 DNA follows: TGTGCCAGCAGCTTCTCAGGGGCCGGTAGCACAGATACGCAGTATTTT. Protein product: CASSFSGAGSTDTQYF.

J is TRBJ2-5 and V is TRBV20-1; D ambiguous. Looked up from germline, CDR1 is DFQATT and CDR2 is SNEGSKA (reference sequence). CDR3 size: 14 residues. Trimming removed 6 bases at V and 0 bases at J, with 14 bases between. The CDR3 nucleotides read TGCAGTGCCCACCCCCCTCGGAACCAAGAGACCCAGTACTTC. Translating it yields CSAHPPRNQETQYF.

A few counts support this clonotype. V and J are TRBV10-3 and TRBJ2-7; 7 nucleotides align to TRBD1. The V gene end was trimmed by 2 bases and the J gene end by 2 bases; junction bases not matched to a gene: 6. The CDR3 totals 15 residues. Germline assignment: CDR1 ENHRY and CDR2 SYGVKD. CDR3 loop: CAISEATGSTYEQYF. CDR3 in DNA: TGTGCCATCAGTGAGGCGACAGGGAGCACCTACGAGCAGTACTTC.

The chain has TRBV27 and TRBJ2-1; D gene uncertain. Trimming cost V 3 bases and J 5 bases, with 8 bases left between them. Germline assignment: CDR1 MNHEY and CDR2 SMNVEV (reference sequence). The CDR3 has 13 amino acids. This CDR3 is CASSFFQDNEQFF. CDR3 DNA sequence: TGTGCCAGCAGTTTCTTCCAAGACAATGAGCAGTTCTTC.

The chain recombines TRBV5-1 with TRBJ2-2; D is possibly TRBD2 (6 bases). Per germline, CDR1 SGHRS and CDR2 YFSETQ. Trimming cost V 4 bases and J 6 bases, with 19 bases left between them. The CDR3 has 16 residues. DNA for the CDR3: TGCGCCAGCAGCAACCGGGACGGGGGTCGACCCGGGGAGCTGTTTTTT. It translates to CASSNRDGGRPGELFF.

Of note for this clonotype: This could be a read error, since a much larger clone is one nucleotide away. The chain uses TRBV20-1 and TRBJ2-1, with D unclear. The CDR3 totals 11 residues. The germline gives CDR1 DFQATT, CDR2 SNEGSKA (reference sequence). V dropped 6 bases and J dropped 12 bases, with 15 bases sitting between them. In DNA, the CDR3 is TGCAGTGCCCGAGAGTACAGTGGGCAGTTCTTC. It specifies CSAREYSGQFF.

This clonotype was seen a few times. The chain couples TRBV28 to TRBJ1-5; no clear D. The ends were cut back, 6 bases at V and 6 bases at J, with 15 bases in the middle. Germline-derived CDR1 and CDR2 are MDHEN and SYDVKM. The CDR3 sequence is 14 residues long. The CDR3 region has the DNA TGTGCCAGCAGCTCCCCGGGGTCTCTTCAGCCCCAGCATTTT. Translating it yields CASSSPGSLQPQHF.

This clonotype has only one observation. The junction shows a germline mismatch at one end, possibly a read error. The chain carries TRBV5-1 and TRBJ2-7, with 10 bases matching TRBD2. This CDR3 is 14 amino acids long. Germline loops: CDR1 SGHRS, CDR2 YFSETQ. CDR3 protein: CASSTSGEGYKQYF. The CDR3 DNA reads as TGCGCCAGCAGCACTAGCGGGGAAGGCTACAAGCAGTACTTC.